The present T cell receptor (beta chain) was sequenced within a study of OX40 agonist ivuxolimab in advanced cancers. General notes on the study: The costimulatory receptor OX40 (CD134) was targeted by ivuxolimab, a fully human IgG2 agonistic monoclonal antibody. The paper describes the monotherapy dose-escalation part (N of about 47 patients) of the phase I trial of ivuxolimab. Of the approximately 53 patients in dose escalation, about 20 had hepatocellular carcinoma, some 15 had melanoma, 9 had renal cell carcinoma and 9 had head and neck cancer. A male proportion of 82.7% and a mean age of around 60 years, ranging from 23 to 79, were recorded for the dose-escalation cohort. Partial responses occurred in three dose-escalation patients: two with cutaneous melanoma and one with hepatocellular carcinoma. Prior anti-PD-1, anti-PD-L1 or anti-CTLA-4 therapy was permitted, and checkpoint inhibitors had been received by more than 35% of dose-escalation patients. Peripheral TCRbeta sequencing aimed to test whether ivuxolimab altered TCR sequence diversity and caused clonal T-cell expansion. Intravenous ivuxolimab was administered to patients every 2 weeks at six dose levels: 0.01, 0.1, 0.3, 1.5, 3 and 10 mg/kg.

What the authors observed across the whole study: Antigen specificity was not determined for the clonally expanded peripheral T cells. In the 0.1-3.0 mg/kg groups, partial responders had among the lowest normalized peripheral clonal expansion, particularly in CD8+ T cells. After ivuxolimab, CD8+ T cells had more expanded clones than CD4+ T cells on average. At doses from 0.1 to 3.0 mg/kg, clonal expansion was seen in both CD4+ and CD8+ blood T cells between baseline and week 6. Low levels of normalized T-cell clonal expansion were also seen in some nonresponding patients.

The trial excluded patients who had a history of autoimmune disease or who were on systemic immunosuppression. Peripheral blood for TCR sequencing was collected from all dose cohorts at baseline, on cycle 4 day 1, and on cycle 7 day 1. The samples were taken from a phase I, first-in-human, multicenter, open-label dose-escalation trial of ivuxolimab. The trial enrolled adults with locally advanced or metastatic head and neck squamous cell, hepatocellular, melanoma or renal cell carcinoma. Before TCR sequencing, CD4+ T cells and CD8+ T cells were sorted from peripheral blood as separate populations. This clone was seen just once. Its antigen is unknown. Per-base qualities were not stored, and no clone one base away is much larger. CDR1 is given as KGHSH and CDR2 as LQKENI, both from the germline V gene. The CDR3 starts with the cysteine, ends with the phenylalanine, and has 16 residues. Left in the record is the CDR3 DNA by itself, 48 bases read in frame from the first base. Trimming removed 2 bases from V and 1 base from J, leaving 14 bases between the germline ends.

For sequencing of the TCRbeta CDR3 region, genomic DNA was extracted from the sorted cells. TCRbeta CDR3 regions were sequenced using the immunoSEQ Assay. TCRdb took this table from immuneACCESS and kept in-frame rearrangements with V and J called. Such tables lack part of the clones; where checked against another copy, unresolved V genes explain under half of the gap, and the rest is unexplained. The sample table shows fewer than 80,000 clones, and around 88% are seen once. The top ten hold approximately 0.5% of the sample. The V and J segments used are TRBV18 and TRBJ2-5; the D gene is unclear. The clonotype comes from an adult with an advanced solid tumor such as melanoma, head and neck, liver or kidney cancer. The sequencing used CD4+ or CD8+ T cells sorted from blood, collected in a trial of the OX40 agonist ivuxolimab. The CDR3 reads CASSPVGMVTQETQYF. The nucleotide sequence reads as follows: TGTGCCAGCTCACCAGTGGGGATGGTAACCCAAGAGACCCAGTACTTC.